Following are 11 T cell receptor beta chains from one sample sequenced in a study of early T cells in non-severe SARS-CoV-2 infection (dated by TCRdb to the early 2020s). The method behind the library was 5' RACE. Sequencing instrument: NextSeq 500. TCRdb trimmed the raw reads at Q25, called clones with MiXCR and kept productive beta chains. Every distinct CDR3 protein forms one entry, paired with its most common genes and DNA. This sample lists roughly 41,000 distinct CDR3 sequences; roughly 6.2% were detected once. Jointly, the top ten make up under 30% of the sample. Material: whole blood. All receptors derive from an adult who was a healthcare worker with PCR-confirmed SARS-CoV-2 infection or an uninfected control (not recorded which).

There are many counts of this clonotype. The chain recombines TRBV11-2 with TRBJ2-1; 9 bases align to TRBD2. The V and J ends lost 8 bases and 5 bases, in that order; junction bases with no gene match: 4. The CDR3 runs to 13 residues. CDR1 is SGHAT and CDR2 is FQNNGV in the germline V gene. This CDR3 reads CASGRLADNEQFF. DNA for the CDR3: TGTGCCAGCGGACGACTAGCGGACAATGAGCAGTTCTTC. Supplemented by reference TRBV11-2 and TRBJ2-1, the full variable domain reads EAGVAQSPRYKIIEKRQSVAFWCNPISGHATLYWYQQILGQGPKLLIQFQNNGVVDDSQLPKDRFSAERLKGVDSTLKIQPAKLEDSAVYLCASGRLADNEQFFGPGTRLTVL.

This clonotype was recorded many times. The chain links TRBV4-2 to TRBJ2-5, with D possibly TRBD2 on 7 matching bases. The length of the CDR3 is 15 residues. Germline lookup yields CDR1 LGHNA and CDR2 YNFKEQ. V was trimmed by 0 bases and J by 4 bases, leaving 12 bases between them. The CDR3, as DNA: TGTGCCAGCAGCCAAGAAGGGGGGGGGCCAGAGACCCAGTACTTC. Protein sequence: CASSQEGGGPETQYF.

In its sample, this clonotype was seen a few times. The rearrangement joins TRBV21-1 to TRBJ2-7; TRBD1 is the table's D call and was not checked against the DNA. TRBV21-1 is a pseudogene locus. The CDR3 totals 14 residues. The CDR3: CASSQWTGNYEQYF. CDR3 bases: TGTGCCAGCAGCCAATGGACAGGTAACTACGAGCAGTACTTC.

In this sample, this clonotype turned up many times. The chain links TRBV5-4 to TRBJ2-1, with D perhaps matching TRBD1 (7 bases). V lost 0 bases and J 2 bases, leaving 12 bases between the germline ends. CDR1 and CDR2 (germline): SGHNT, YYREEE (reference sequence). The CDR3 is 16 residues long. Here the CDR3 DNA reads TGTGCCAGCAGCTTGGCAGGGGGGTGGGCCTACAATGAGCAGTTCTTC. It is translated as CASSLAGGWAYNEQFF.

V and J are TRBV11-2 and TRBJ2-1, with 7 bases fitting TRBD2. V was clipped by 5 bases and J by 2 bases; unmatched bases: 6. The CDR3 totals 15 residues. The germline V gene encodes CDR1 SGHAT and CDR2 FQNNGV. CDR3 sequence reads: CASSHGGSTYNEQFF. CDR3 nucleotide sequence: TGTGCCAGCAGCCATGGCGGGAGTACCTACAATGAGCAGTTCTTC.

This clonotype was recorded at least ten times. This chain's CDR3 is CAISGGASDTGELFF. DNA for the CDR3: TGTGCCATCAGCGGGGGGGCCTCCGACACCGGGGAGCTGTTTTTT. The chain combines TRBV10-3 with TRBJ2-2; 8 positions agree with TRBD2. The germline V gene has CDR1 ENHRY and CDR2 SYGVKD. The V segment lost 6 bases and the J segment 3 bases; nucleotides outside the gene matches: 6. The CDR3 is 15 amino acids.

In its sample, this clonotype was seen many times. V and J are TRBV7-9 and TRBJ2-7, with 8 bases identical to TRBD2. Germline loops: CDR1 SEHNR, CDR2 FQNEAQ (reference sequence). The CDR3 consists of 14 residues. J gave up 6 bases and V 3 bases, and 7 bases lay outside the gene matches. The CDR3 region is CASSLSGSVGEQYF. The DNA for the CDR3 is TGTGCCAGCAGCTTGAGCGGGAGCGTCGGCGAGCAGTACTTC. The full variable domain, completed using reference TRBV7-9 and TRBJ2-7, is DTGVSQNPRHKITKRGQNVTFRCDPISEHNRLYWYRQTLGQGPEFLTYFQNEAQLEKSRLLSDRFSAERPKGSFSTLEIQRTEQGDSAMYLCASSLSGSVGEQYFGPGTRLTVT.

The chain employs TRBV4-3 and TRBJ1-4, with D perhaps TRBD1 (5 bases). This CDR3 is 18 amino acids long. Germline V gene data show CDR1 as LGHNA and CDR2 as YSLEER. The V end lost 0 bases, the J end lost 3 bases, and 17 bases lay between the germline ends. The CDR3 region has the DNA TGCGCCAGCAGCCAAGAGATGACCCGGGGCGGATCTAATGAAAAACTGTTTTTT. Protein: CASSQEMTRGGSNEKLFF.

This clonotype has more than one count but fewer than ten. The chain employs TRBV9 and TRBJ2-7, with D tentatively TRBD1 (6 bases). CDR3 length equals 13 residues. Germline V gene data show CDR1 as SGDLS and CDR2 as YYNGEE. The ends were cut back, 0 bases at V and 6 bases at J, with 10 bases in the middle. This chain's CDR3 is CASSVESRGEQYF. The CDR3 nucleotides are TGTGCCAGCAGCGTAGAAAGCAGGGGCGAGCAGTACTTC.

The chain is built from TRBV28 and TRBJ2-5, with D tentatively TRBD1 (7 bases). CDR1 is MDHEN, CDR2 SYDVKM, per germline. The V gene lost 4 bases and the J gene lost 2 bases, with 14 bases spanning the gap. There are 15 residues in the CDR3. The CDR3 here is CASSSRDSGQETQYF. The CDR3 nucleotides read TGTGCCAGCAGTTCGCGGGACAGTGGACAAGAGACCCAGTACTTC.

The V call is TRBV18, the J call TRBJ2-5; either TRBD1 or TRBD2 may fit D (6 bases each). V shed 5 bases and J shed 5 bases, with 15 bases lying between them. CDR1 KGHSH and CDR2 LQKENI come from the germline V gene. There are 14 residues in the CDR3. CDR3 protein: CASSASQGRETQYF. The CDR3 DNA follows: TGTGCCAGCTCAGCGTCGCAGGGGAGGGAGACCCAGTACTTC.